Described below is a single T cell receptor beta chain sequence and its context. Method: immunoSEQ multiplex PCR; TCRdb's copy keeps in-frame clones and lacks some. The top ten clones hold 0.37% of a sample with roughly 80,000 clones, under 96% of them seen once. Germline V gene sequence: CDR1 LNHDA, CDR2 SQIVND (reference sequence). The trim removed 8 bases at V and 8 bases at J, leaving 11 bases unmatched. This CDR3 is built from 14 residues. These data belong to a study of technical replicates of blood from several donors. The clonotype comes from a human donor in good health. The chain has TRBV19 and TRBJ1-2; TRBD1 matches 10 bases. Sequencing was carried out using T cells isolated from PBMCs. In DNA, the CDR3 is TGTGCCAGTGGGGACAGGGGAGATCGTCGCGGCTACACCTTC. It yields the protein CASGDRGDRRGYTF.